This T cell receptor beta chain was identified in a study of monozygotic twins with inflammatory bowel disease. The CDR3 has 13 amino acids. CDR1 MNHEY and CDR2 SMNVEV come from the germline V gene (reference sequence). Study-level points and caveats: The authors could not tell different T cell subtypes apart.

Isolation of total RNA was performed on whole blood, with no prior T cell sorting. There were around 3,500 ng of total RNA used for each TCR library. cDNA synthesis was performed in eight separate reactions for each sample. No DNA is given; TCRdb re-called the 5' RACE reads and lists each CDR3 protein once. The sample's table shows some 150,000 distinct CDR3 sequences. Notes on this clonotype: Its matching antigen is unknown.

The sequenced material came from blood. The clonotype was recovered from a human donor with ulcerative colitis or Crohn's disease, or a healthy co-twin of an affected twin (not recorded which). V and J are TRBV27 and TRBJ2-5. The CDR3 sequence is CASRLGKQETQYF.